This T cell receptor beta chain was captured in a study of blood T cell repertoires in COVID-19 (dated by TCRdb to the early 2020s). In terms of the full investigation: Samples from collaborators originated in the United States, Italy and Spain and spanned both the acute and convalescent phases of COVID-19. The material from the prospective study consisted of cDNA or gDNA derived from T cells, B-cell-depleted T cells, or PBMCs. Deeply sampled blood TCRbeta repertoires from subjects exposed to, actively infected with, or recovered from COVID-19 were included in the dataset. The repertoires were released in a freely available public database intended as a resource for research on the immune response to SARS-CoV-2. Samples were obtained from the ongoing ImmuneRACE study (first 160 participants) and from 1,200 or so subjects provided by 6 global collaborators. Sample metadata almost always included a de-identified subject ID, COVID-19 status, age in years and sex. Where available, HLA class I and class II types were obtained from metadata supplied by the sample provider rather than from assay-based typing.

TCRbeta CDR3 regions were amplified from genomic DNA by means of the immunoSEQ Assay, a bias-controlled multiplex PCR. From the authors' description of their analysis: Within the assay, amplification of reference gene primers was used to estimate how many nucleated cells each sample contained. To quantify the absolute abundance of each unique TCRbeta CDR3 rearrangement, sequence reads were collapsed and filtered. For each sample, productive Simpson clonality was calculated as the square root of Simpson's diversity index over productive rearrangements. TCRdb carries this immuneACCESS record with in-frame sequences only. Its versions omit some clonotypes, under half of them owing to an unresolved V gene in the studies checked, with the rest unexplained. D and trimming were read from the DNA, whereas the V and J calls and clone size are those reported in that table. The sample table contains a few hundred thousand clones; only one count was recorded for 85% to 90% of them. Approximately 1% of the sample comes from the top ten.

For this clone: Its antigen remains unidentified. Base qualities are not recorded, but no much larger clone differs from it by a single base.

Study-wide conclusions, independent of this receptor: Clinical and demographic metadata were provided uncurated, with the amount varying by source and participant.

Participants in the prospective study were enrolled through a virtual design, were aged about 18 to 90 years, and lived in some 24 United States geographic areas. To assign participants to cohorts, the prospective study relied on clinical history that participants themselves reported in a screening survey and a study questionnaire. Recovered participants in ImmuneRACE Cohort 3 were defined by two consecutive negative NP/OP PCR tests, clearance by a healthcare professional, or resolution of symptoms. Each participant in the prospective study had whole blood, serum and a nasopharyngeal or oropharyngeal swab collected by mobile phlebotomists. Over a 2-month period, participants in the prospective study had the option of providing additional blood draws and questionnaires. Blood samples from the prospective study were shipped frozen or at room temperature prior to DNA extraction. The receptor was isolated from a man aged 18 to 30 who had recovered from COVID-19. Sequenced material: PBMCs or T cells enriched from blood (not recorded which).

The CDR3 here reads CASSERDRVPSYGYTF. The nucleotide sequence reads TGTGCCAGCAGTGAAAGGGACAGGGTCCCCAGCTATGGCTACACCTTC. This sequence uses TRBV2 and TRBJ1-2, with 9 bases aligning to TRBD1. Trimming leaves V shorter by 2 bases and J shorter by 4 bases, with the junction holding 8 bases beyond the gene matches. CDR1 SNHLY and CDR2 FYNNEI were looked up in the germline V gene. The CDR3 has 16 amino acids, counting the end cysteine and phenylalanine. CDR3 DNA is the only sequence kept; it has 48 bases, read in frame from the first base.